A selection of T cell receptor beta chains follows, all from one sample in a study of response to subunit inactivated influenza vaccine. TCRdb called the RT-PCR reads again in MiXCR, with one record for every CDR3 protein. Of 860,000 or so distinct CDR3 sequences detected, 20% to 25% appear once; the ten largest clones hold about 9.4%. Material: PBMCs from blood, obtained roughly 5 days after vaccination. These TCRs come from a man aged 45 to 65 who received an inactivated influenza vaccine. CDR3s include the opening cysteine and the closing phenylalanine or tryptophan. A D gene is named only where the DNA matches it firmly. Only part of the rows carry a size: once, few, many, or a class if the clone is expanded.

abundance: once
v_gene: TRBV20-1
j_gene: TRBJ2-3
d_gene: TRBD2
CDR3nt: TGCAGTGCTATCCCGACTAGCACTGCAGATACGCAGTATTTT
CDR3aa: CSAIPTSTADTQYF

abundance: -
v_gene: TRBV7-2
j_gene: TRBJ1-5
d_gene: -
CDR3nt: TGTGCCAGCAGCTTAGGCCTTTCAGAAAATCAGCCCCAGCATTTT
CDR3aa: CASSLGLSENQPQHF

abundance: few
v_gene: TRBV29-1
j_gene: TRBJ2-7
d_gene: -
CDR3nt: TGCAGCGGGGGAACAGGGTCGTCGGGCGAGCAGTACTTC
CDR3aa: CSGGTGSSGEQYF

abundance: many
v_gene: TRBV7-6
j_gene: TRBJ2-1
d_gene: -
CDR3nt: TGTGCCAGCAGCTTACGAGCAGGCAGAAGCTCCTACAATGAGCAGTTCTTC
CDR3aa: CASSLRAGRSSYNEQFF

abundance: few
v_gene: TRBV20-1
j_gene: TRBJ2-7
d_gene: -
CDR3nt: TGCAGTGCCGCAAGACTAGGCGAGCAGTACTTC
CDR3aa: CSAARLGEQYF

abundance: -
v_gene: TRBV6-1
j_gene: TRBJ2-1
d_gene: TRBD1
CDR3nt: TGTGCCAGCAGTCCCCAATACAGGGGCAAAGAAGATGAGCAGTTCTTC
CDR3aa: CASSPQYRGKEDEQFF

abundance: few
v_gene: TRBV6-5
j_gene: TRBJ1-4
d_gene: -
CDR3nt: TGTGCCAGCAGTTACTCTTACAGAGTCGCAACTAATGAAAAACTGTTTTTT
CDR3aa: CASSYSYRVATNEKLFF

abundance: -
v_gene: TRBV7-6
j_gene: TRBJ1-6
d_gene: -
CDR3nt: TGTGCCAGCAGCTTAGGGGAGGGCACCTATAATTCACCCCTCCACTTT
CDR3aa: CASSLGEGTYNSPLHF

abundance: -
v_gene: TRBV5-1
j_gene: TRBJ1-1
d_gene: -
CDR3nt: TGCGCCAGCAGCTTGGCCCCGGGGAGTGTCACTGAAGCTTTCTTT
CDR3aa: CASSLAPGSVTEAFF

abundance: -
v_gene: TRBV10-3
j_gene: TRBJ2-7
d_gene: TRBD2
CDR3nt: TGTGCCATCAGTCCTACTAGCGTTAAAAGATACGAGCAGTACTTC
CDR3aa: CAISPTSVKRYEQYF

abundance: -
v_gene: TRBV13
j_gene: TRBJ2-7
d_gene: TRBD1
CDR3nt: TGTGCCAGCAGCTTAAGGGGGCCCCACGAGCAGTACTTC
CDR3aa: CASSLRGPHEQYF

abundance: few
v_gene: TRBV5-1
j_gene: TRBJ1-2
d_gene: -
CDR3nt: TGCGCCAGCAGCTCCGGGACCCAGAGGGACTATGGCTACACCTTC
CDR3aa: CASSSGTQRDYGYTF

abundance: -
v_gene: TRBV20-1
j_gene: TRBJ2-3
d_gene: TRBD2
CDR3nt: TGCAGTGCTCAAGAGGCTAGCGGGAGGGATAGAACAGATACGCAGTATTTT
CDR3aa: CSAQEASGRDRTDTQYF

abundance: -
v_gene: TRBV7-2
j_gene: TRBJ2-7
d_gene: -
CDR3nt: TGTGCCAGCAGCTTTATCTCGGCCTCCTACGAGCAGTACTTC
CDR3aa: CASSFISASYEQYF

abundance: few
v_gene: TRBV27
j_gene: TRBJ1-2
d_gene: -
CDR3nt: TGTGCCAGCACCACCGCAGGCTATGGCTACACCTTC
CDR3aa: CASTTAGYGYTF

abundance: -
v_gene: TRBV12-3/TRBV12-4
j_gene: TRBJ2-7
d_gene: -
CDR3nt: TGTGCCAGCAGTCCCACCGGGACCAACTACGAGCAGTACTTC
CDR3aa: CASSPTGTNYEQYF

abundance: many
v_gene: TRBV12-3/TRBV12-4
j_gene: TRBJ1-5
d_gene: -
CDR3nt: TGTGCCAGCAGTTTACAGTGGCAGCCCCAGCATTTT
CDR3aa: CASSLQWQPQHF

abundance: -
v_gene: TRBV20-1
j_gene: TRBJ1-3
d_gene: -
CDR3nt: TGCAGTGCTACCCGAGGCTCCTCTGGAAACACCATATATTTT
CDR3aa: CSATRGSSGNTIYF

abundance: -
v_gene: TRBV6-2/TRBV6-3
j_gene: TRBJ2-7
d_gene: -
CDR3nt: TGTGCCAGCAGAAGGGGTGGGGGCTACGAGCAGTACTTC
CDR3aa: CASRRGGGYEQYF

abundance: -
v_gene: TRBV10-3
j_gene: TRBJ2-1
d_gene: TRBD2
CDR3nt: TGTGCCATCAGTGAGTATACAGCGGGAGGGCCCGATGAGCAGTTCTTC
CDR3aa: CAISEYTAGGPDEQFF

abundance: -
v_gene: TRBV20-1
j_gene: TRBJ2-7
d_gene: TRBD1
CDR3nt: TGCAGTGCTTGGCCGGAACAGGACAGGTCCAGGCAGTACTTC
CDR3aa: CSAWPEQDRSRQYF

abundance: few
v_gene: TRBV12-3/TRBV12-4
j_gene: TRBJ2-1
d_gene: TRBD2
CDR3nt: TGTGCCAGCAGTAAGGGACTAGCCTCCTACAATGAGCAGTTCTTC
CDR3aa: CASSKGLASYNEQFF

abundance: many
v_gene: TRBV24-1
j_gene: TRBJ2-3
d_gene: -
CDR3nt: TGTGCCACCAGTGATGGCGGGACCGCCGGGTATACGCAGTATTTT
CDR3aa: CATSDGGTAGYTQYF

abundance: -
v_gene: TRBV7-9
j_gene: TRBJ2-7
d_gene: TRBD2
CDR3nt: TGTGCCAGCAGCCCTGGGGAGGGCTCTACAATCTACGAGCAGTACTTC
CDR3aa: CASSPGEGSTIYEQYF

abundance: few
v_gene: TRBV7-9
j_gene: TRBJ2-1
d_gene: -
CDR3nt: TGTGCCAGCAGCTTAGGCCCAAGGGTCGATGAGCAGTTCTTC
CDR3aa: CASSLGPRVDEQFF

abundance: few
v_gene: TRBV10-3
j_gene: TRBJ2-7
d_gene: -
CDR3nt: TGTGCCTCCGGGCCGGAAGGCGTCTCCGGCTACGAGCAGTACTTC
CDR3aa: CASGPEGVSGYEQYF

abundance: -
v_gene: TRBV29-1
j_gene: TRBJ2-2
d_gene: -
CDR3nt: TGCAGCGTTGAAGTGACAGCCACCGGGGAGCTGTTTTTT
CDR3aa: CSVEVTATGELFF

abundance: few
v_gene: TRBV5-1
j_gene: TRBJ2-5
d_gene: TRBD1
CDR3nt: TGCGCCAGCAGCCCGGGACAGCAGAGAGAGACCCAGTACTTC
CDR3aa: CASSPGQQRETQYF

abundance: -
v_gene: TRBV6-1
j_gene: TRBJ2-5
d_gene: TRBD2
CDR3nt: TGTGCCAGCAGTGACGGCGGGGGTGGAGAGACCCAGTACTTC
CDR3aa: CASSDGGGGETQYF

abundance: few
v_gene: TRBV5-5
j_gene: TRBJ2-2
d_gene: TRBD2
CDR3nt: TGTGCCAGCAGCCCCCTTGGGGGGGACGGGGCCGGGGAGCTGTTTTTT
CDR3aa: CASSPLGGDGAGELFF

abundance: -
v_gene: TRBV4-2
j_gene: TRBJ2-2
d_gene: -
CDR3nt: TGTGCCAGCAGCCAAGACTCCCCGGGCAACACCGGGGAGCTGTTTTTT
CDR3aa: CASSQDSPGNTGELFF

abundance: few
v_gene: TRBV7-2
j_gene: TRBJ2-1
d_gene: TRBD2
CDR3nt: TGTGCCAGCAGCTTAGCGGGGGGGGTGGGGAATGAGCAGTTCTTC
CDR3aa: CASSLAGGVGNEQFF

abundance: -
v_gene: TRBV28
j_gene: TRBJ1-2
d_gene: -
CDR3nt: TGTGCCAGCAGTGGGGGAGCCTATGGCTACACCTTC
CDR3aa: CASSGGAYGYTF

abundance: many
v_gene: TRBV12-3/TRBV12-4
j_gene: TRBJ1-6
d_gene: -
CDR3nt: TGTGCCAGCAGTTTACGGAGGGATAATTCACCCCTCCACTTT
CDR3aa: CASSLRRDNSPLHF

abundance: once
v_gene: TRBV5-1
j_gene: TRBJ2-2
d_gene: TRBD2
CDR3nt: TGCGCCAGCAGCTTCGGGACTAGCGGGGCCACCGGGGAGCTGTTTTTT
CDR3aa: CASSFGTSGATGELFF

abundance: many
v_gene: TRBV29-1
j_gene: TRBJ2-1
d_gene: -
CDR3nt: TGCAGCGCGGCCGAGACCGATAGCTCCTACAATGAGCAGTTCTTC
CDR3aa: CSAAETDSSYNEQFF

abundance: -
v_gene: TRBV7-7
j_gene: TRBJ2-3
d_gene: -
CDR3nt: TGTGCCAGCAGCTTAAGTACGGAATACACAGATACGCAGTATTTT
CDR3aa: CASSLSTEYTDTQYF

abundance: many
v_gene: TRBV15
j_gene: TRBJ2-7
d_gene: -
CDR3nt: TGTGCCACCAGCAGAGAGACAGGAGATGGGAACGAGCAGTACTTC
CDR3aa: CATSRETGDGNEQYF

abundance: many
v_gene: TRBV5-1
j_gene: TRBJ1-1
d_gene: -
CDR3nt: TGCGCCAGCCAAGGACGGGCGAACACTGAAGCTTTCTTT
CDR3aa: CASQGRANTEAFF

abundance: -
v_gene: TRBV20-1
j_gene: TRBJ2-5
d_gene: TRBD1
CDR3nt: TGCAGGGCCCAACAGGGGGCTAGGGAGACCCAGTACTTC
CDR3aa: CRAQQGARETQYF

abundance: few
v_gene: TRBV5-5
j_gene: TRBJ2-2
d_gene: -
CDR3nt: TGTGCCAGCAGCTTGGTACAGTCGAACACCGGGGAGCTGTTTTTT
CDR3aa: CASSLVQSNTGELFF

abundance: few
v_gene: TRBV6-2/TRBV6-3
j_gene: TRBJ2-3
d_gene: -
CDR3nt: TGTGCCAGCCTCCGGTGGGGAGATACGCAGTATTTT
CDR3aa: CASLRWGDTQYF

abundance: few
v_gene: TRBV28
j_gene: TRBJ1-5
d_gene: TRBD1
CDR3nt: TGTGCCAGCAGTTTATCTGGGACAGGGGGCAATCAGCCCCAGCATTTT
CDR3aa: CASSLSGTGGNQPQHF

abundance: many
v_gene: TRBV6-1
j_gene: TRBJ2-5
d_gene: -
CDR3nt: TGTGCCAGCAGTCCCCAGGGGACTCAAGAGACCCAGTACTTC
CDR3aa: CASSPQGTQETQYF

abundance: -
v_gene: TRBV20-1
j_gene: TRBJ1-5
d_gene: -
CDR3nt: TGCAGTGCTAGAGATCGGGGGGAGGTCAACAATCAGCCCCAGCATTTT
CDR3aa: CSARDRGEVNNQPQHF